A single sample gave rise to the 32 T cell receptor beta chains below, sequenced in a study of glioma-infiltrating T cells. TCR alpha and beta CDR3 regions were amplified from RNA using iRepertoire nested multiplex PCR. TCRdb reprocessed the multiplex PCR reads with MiXCR, giving one entry per CDR3 protein. In the table there are about 140,000 distinct CDR3 sequences, roughly two fifths of which are singletons. The sample comprised glioma tissue, nonneoplastic brain tissue, or PBMCs (not recorded which). These receptors were collected from a human donor with low-grade glioma or glioblastoma, undergoing nonglioma brain surgery, or in good health (not recorded which).

The chain is built from TRBV20-1 and TRBJ2-1; TRBD2 matches 13 bases. This CDR3 has 13 residues. CDR1 and CDR2 from the germline V gene are DFQATT and SNEGSKA (reference sequence). The CDR3 reads CSVETSGGNEQFF. For the CDR3, the DNA is TGCAGCGTTGAGACTAGCGGGGGGAATGAGCAGTTCTTC.

Worth noting for this clonotype: This may be a read error: a much more frequent sequence differs by one nucleotide. The CDR3 region has the DNA TGTGCCAGCAGTCCCGGGACACCCAATCAGCCCCAGCATTTT. This sequence encodes CASSPGTPNQPQHF. The V call is TRBV27, the J call TRBJ1-5, with D maybe TRBD1 (6 bases). V was cut by 5 bases and J by 3 bases, with 11 bases left in between. The CDR3 spans 14 residues. CDR1 MNHEY and CDR2 SMNVEV come from the germline V gene (reference sequence).

This clonotype has just a few counts. The chain recombines TRBV20-1 with TRBJ2-1; D ambiguous. The CDR3 runs to 12 residues. Trimming cost V 6 bases and J 7 bases, with 13 bases left between them. Germline V gene data show CDR1 as DFQATT and CDR2 as SNEGSKA (reference sequence). The CDR3, as DNA: TGCAGTGCAGAAAGTGACCGGAATGAGCAGTTCTTC. Its translation is CSAESDRNEQFF.

This clonotype was observed a handful of times. The chain is built from TRBV27 and TRBJ1-3, with 7 bases that match TRBD1. This CDR3 is built from 15 residues. Per germline, CDR1 MNHEY and CDR2 SMNVEV (reference sequence). V dropped 8 bases and J dropped 1; count of bases not matched to a gene: 8. CDR3 region: CASFRQGLSGNTIYF. Here the CDR3 DNA reads TGTGCCAGCTTCCGACAGGGCCTGTCTGGAAACACCATATATTTT.

The chain employs TRBV27 and TRBJ2-7; a possible D gene is TRBD1 (6 bases). The length of the CDR3 is 14 residues. Germline V gene data show CDR1 as MNHEY and CDR2 as SMNVEV (reference sequence). The V gene lost 6 bases and the J gene lost 6 bases, with 18 bases spanning the gap. Written as DNA, the CDR3 is TGTGCCAGCAGACAAACAGGGACCCTAGGCGAGCAGTACTTC. Its protein is CASRQTGTLGEQYF.

V and J are TRBV4-2 and TRBJ2-3, with 11 bases fitting TRBD2. Germline V gene data show CDR1 as LGHNA and CDR2 as YNFKEQ. The V and J ends lost 0 bases and 3 bases, in that order; junction bases with no gene match: 2. The CDR3 spans 16 residues. In DNA, the CDR3 is TGTGCCAGCAGCCAAGAGTCTAGCGGGAGGACAGATACGCAGTATTTT. This gives the protein CASSQESSGRTDTQYF.

The genes are TRBV6-5 and TRBJ2-5; no reliable D call. This CDR3 spans 13 amino acids. The V end was cut by 0 bases, the J end by 5 bases, with 7 bases between. The V gene's germline CDR1 is MNHEY and CDR2 SVGAGI. The CDR3 nucleotides read TGTGCCAGCAGTTACTCTGTGGGCGAGACCCAGTACTTC. Translation: CASSYSVGETQYF.

This clonotype was recorded a few times. V usage is TRBV12-3 or TRBV12-4 and J usage is TRBJ2-7, with TRBD1 identical over 7 bases. The CDR3 consists of 13 residues. J lost 5 bases, V lost 5 bases, and 6 bases had no gene match. This chain's CDR3 is CASSQDRFHEQYF. Here the CDR3 DNA reads TGTGCCAGCAGTCAGGACAGGTTCCACGAGCAGTACTTC.

To note about this clonotype: In this CDR3 the conserved last residue, phenylalanine or tryptophan, is missing, so a read error is likely. This chain links TRBV11-2 with TRBJ2-3, with a possible D match to TRBD2 (5 bases). The ends were cut back, 2 bases at V and 7 bases at J, with 10 bases in the middle. CDR1 is SGHAT, CDR2 FQNNGV, per germline. The CDR3 has 13 amino acids. CDR3 amino acids: CASSLLLDHTQYS. CDR3 sequence (DNA): TGTGCCAGCAGCTTATTACTAGACCATACGCAGTATTCT.

Written as DNA, the CDR3 is TGTGCCAGCAGTTTTCGAAACCGCTACGAGCAGTACTTC. It translates to CASSFRNRYEQYF. The chain employs TRBV6-2 or TRBV6-3 and TRBJ2-7; D ambiguous. The CDR3 contains 13 residues. CDR1 is MNHEY, CDR2 SVGEGT, per germline. V was shortened by 4 bases and J by 3 bases, with 10 bases between the two germline ends.

This clonotype occurred a few times. The chain is built from TRBV20-1 and TRBJ1-1; D is unclear. The germline V gene encodes CDR1 DFQATT and CDR2 SNEGSKA (reference sequence). V lost 6 bases and J 5 bases, leaving 22 bases between the germline ends. The CDR3 covers 15 residues. This chain's CDR3 is CSASLGGGFGTEAFF. Here the CDR3 DNA reads TGCAGTGCATCCCTTGGAGGAGGTTTTGGGACTGAAGCTTTCTTT.

The rearrangement joins TRBV28 to TRBJ2-1; 14 nucleotides agree with TRBD2. The CDR3 has 16 residues. V trimming: 5 bases; J trimming: 7 bases; junction bases outside the gene matches: 7. Germline V CDR1 and CDR2: MDHEN, SYDVKM. CDR3 bases: TGTGCCAGCAGTCCAGGACTAGCGGGAGGTTATAATGAGCAGTTCTTC. Its translation: CASSPGLAGGYNEQFF.

This clonotype was seen only a few times. The genes are TRBV7-2 and TRBJ1-4; D not resolved. Trimming removed 5 bases from V and 7 bases from J, with 11 bases in between. Germline V gives CDR1 SGHTA, CDR2 FQGNSA. There are 13 residues in the CDR3. This CDR3 reads CASSQDLREKLFF. Here the CDR3 DNA reads TGTGCCAGCAGCCAAGATCTCCGTGAAAAACTGTTTTTT.

This chain uses TRBV2 with TRBJ2-7; 11 nucleotides line up with TRBD2. The J segment lost 4 bases and the V segment lost 9 bases, leaving 5 bases of the junction unmatched. Germline lookup yields CDR1 SNHLY and CDR2 FYNNEI. The CDR3 is made up of 13 amino acids. This CDR3 reads CASTGLADYEQYF. Here the CDR3 DNA reads TGTGCCAGTACGGGACTAGCGGATTACGAGCAGTACTTC.

The chain couples TRBV20-1 to TRBJ2-3, with 12 bases fitting TRBD2. Germline assignment: CDR1 DFQATT and CDR2 SNEGSKA (reference sequence). The CDR3 sequence is 14 residues long. V lost 3 bases to trimming and J lost 3 bases; unmatched junction nucleotides: 1. CDR3 bases: TGCAGTGCTAGCGGGACTAGCGGGACAGATACGCAGTATTTT. Encoded protein: CSASGTSGTDTQYF.

There are a few counts of this clonotype. V gene TRBV27 combines with J gene TRBJ2-7; 11 nucleotides align to TRBD1. Germline V gives CDR1 MNHEY, CDR2 SMNVEV (reference sequence). There are 15 residues in the CDR3. Trimming cost V 0 bases and J 4 bases; bases outside gene matches: 2. The CDR3 nucleotides are TGTGCCAGCAGTTTATCGGGGACAGGGGGGTACGAGCAGTACTTC. Its protein is CASSLSGTGGYEQYF.

Worth noting for this clonotype: Being one base from a much bigger clone, this may be a read error. This chain joins TRBV6-2 or TRBV6-3 and TRBJ2-3, with D unresolved. CDR1 is MNHEY and CDR2 is SVGEGT in the germline V gene. CDR3 length: 17 residues. The CDR3 spells CASGYSLARRTEDTQYF. DNA of the CDR3: TGTGCCAGCGGTTACAGCCTGGCCCGCAGAACAGAAGATACGCAGTATTTT.

This clonotype was counted only a few times. The V call is TRBV18, the J call TRBJ2-7; the D call may be TRBD1 or TRBD2 (6 bases each). The germline gives CDR1 KGHSH, CDR2 LQKENI. This CDR3 spans 15 amino acids. The V gene lost 2 bases and the J gene lost 1 base, with 12 bases spanning the gap. The CDR3 loop reads CASSPFEGGSYEQYF. The CDR3 nucleotides are TGTGCCAGCTCACCATTCGAGGGGGGATCCTACGAGCAGTACTTC. Full variable domain (outside the CDR3, taken from reference TRBV18 and TRBJ2-7): NAGVMQNPRHLVRRRGQEARLRCSPMKGHSHVYWYRQLPEEGLKFMVYLQKENIIDESGMPKERFSAEFPKEGPSILRIQQVVRGDSAAYFCASSPFEGGSYEQYFGPGTRLTVT.

Concerning this clonotype itself: At one end, the junction sequence differs from germline, possibly due to a read error. The chain joins TRBV6-2 or TRBV6-3 to TRBJ2-7, with TRBD2 as a possible D gene (6 bases). Germline lookup yields CDR1 MNHEY and CDR2 SVGEGT. The CDR3 is 15 residues long. CDR3 nucleotides: TGTGCCAGCAGTTACTCTCCCGGGAGAACGTACGAGCAGCACTTC. Translated: CASSYSPGRTYEQHF.

This clonotype showed up just a few times. The chain recombines TRBV7-2 with TRBJ1-5; D uncertain. CDR3 length: 12 residues. CDR1 and CDR2 (germline): SGHTA, FQGNSA. V lost 5 bases, J lost 4 bases, and 6 bases lay in between. As DNA, the CDR3 is TGTGCCAGCAGCCTCCTTAATCAGCCCCAGCATTTT. Its protein product is CASSLLNQPQHF.

This clonotype was counted only a few times. V gene TRBV24-1 combines with J gene TRBJ1-5; the match to TRBD1 covers 7 bases. The germline gives CDR1 KGHDR, CDR2 SFDVKD. This CDR3 has 13 amino acids. V lost 3 bases, J lost 6 bases, and 1 base stayed unmatched. In nucleotides, the CDR3 is TGTGCCACCAGTGATCGACAGGGTCAGCCCCAGCATTTT. Translation: CATSDRQGQPQHF.

This clonotype showed up just a few times. The chain uses TRBV6-1 and TRBJ2-6; D is perhaps TRBD1 (5 bases). Germline lookup yields CDR1 MNHNS and CDR2 SASEGT. Trimming pared 7 bases from V and 0 bases from J, leaving 10 bases between. This CDR3 spans 15 amino acids. As DNA, the CDR3 is TGTGCCAGCAACAAGGGGCACTCTGGGGCCAACGTCCTGACTTTC. Translating it yields CASNKGHSGANVLTF.

This clonotype was picked up a small number of times. This chain connects TRBV11-2 to TRBJ2-7, with a weak D call TRBD1 (6 bases). The germline V gene encodes CDR1 SGHAT and CDR2 FQNNGV. The CDR3 totals 16 residues. V was cut by 5 bases and J by 2 bases, with 19 bases left in between. The CDR3 DNA reads TGTGCCAGCAGCCGCCTCCAGGGGCTTAACGCCTACGAGCAGTACTTC. It translates to CASSRLQGLNAYEQYF.

About this clonotype itself: The junction differs from germline at one of its ends, possibly a read error. J is TRBJ1-1 and V is TRBV15; weak D call: TRBD1 (5 bases). From germline, CDR1 is LNHNV and CDR2 YYDKDF (reference sequence). The CDR3 sequence is 11 residues long. The CDR3 reads CATSIGTEALF. The CDR3 bases are TGTGCCACCAGCATCGGGACGGAAGCTCTCTTT.

The chain combines TRBV19 with TRBJ1-2; D may be TRBD1 (5 bases). Trimming took off 0 bases at V and 4 bases at J, with 9 bases between the two ends. The CDR3 is made up of 14 amino acids. The germline CDR1 and CDR2 sequences are LNHDA and SQIVND (reference sequence). The CDR3 DNA follows: TGTGCCAGTAGTATAGACACGGGACTCTATGGCTACACCTTC. Translation gives CASSIDTGLYGYTF.

This chain uses TRBV7-9 with TRBJ2-5; D gene ambiguous. The CDR3 length is 14 residues. V was clipped by 2 bases and J by 0 bases, with 7 bases between them. Germline V lookup: CDR1 SEHNR, CDR2 FQNEAQ (reference sequence). For the CDR3, the DNA is TGTGCCAGCAGCTTAAAACCAAACCAAGAGACCCAGTACTTC. Amino acid sequence: CASSLKPNQETQYF.

This clonotype occurred once. The CDR3 here is CASSQEAGDNEQFF. The CDR3 region has the DNA TGCGCCAGCAGCCAAGAAGCAGGGGACAATGAGCAGTTCTTC. The V and J genes are TRBV4-1 and TRBJ2-1; D perhaps matches TRBD1 (6 bases). Per the germline V gene, CDR1 is MGHRA and CDR2 is YSYEKL. The CDR3 contains 14 residues. The germline V and J ends were trimmed by 0 bases and 5 bases, with 8 bases remaining between them.

This clonotype showed up just a few times. DNA for the CDR3: TGTGCCAGCAGCTTAGATTTCAGCTTACAAGAGACCCAGTACTTC. Its protein product is CASSLDFSLQETQYF. The V and J genes are TRBV11-2 and TRBJ2-5; no clear D. V was pared by 0 bases and J by 2 bases, with 10 bases between. The CDR3 spans 15 residues. CDR1 SGHAT and CDR2 FQNNGV come from the germline V gene.

This clonotype turned up a few times. The rearrangement joins TRBV28 to TRBJ2-1; D perhaps matches TRBD2 (5 bases). The CDR3 consists of 16 residues. The V gene lost 2 bases and the J gene lost 5 bases, with 16 bases spanning the gap. Germline CDR1 reads MDHEN; CDR2 reads SYDVKM. CDR3 region: CASSLGSFRIDNEQFF. The CDR3 nucleotides are TGTGCCAGCAGTTTAGGGAGTTTTCGAATTGACAATGAGCAGTTCTTC.

The V call is TRBV15, the J call TRBJ2-2; the match to TRBD1 covers 8 bases. With 6 bases clipped from V and 3 bases from J, the junction kept 3 bases outside the gene matches. Germline CDR1 and CDR2: LNHNV and YYDKDF (reference sequence). The CDR3 spans 14 residues. The CDR3 reads CATRGQVDTGELFF. As DNA, the CDR3 is TGTGCCACCAGGGGACAGGTGGACACCGGGGAGCTGTTTTTT.

The chain combines TRBV9 with TRBJ2-3, with 10 nucleotides matching TRBD2. V shed 1 base, J shed 5 bases, and the junction held 7 bases outside the gene matches. The CDR3 extends over 16 amino acids. Looked up from germline, CDR1 is SGDLS and CDR2 is YYNGEE. CDR3 sequence: CASSVQAGGPGDTQYF. CDR3 nucleotides: TGTGCCAGCAGCGTACAAGCGGGGGGGCCCGGAGATACGCAGTATTTT.

The V call is TRBV27, the J call TRBJ2-5; 11 positions agree with TRBD2. Germline V gene sequence: CDR1 MNHEY, CDR2 SMNVEV (reference sequence). The V gene end was trimmed by 5 bases and the J gene end by 5 bases; junction bases not matched to a gene: 10. CDR3 length: 16 residues. CDR3 sequence: CASSPKLAGDRETQYF. The CDR3 bases are TGTGCCAGCAGTCCAAAACTAGCGGGGGACCGCGAGACCCAGTACTTC.